This TCR beta chain emerged from a study of shared clonotypes between healthy human individuals. Study summary: Those who served as donors were a couple of women and a few men between the ages of 18 and 49. Points from the study as a whole: Only blood underwent sampling, and tissue repertoires likely differ.

Trimming cost V 4 bases and J 6 bases; bases outside gene matches: 9. Germline values: CDR1 SGHRS, CDR2 YFSETQ. The CDR3 totals 15 residues. Turning to this clone: Its target is unknown.

TCRdb keeps only in-frame clones here, not all; method: immunoSEQ multiplex PCR. Of about half a million clones in the sample, roughly 78% are singletons; the top ten hold 10% to 15%. The chain recombines TRBV5-1 with TRBJ2-3; TRBD1 aligns across 9 bases. The sequence came from a woman aged 40 to 50 in good health. Some clones in this sample may be carry-over from other donors' samples. The sample was PBMCs. In nucleotides, the CDR3 is TGCGCCAGCAGCCCGTCCGGGACAGGGAGGGATACGCAGTATTTT. This gives the protein CASSPSGTGRDTQYF.